This entry concerns a single T cell receptor (beta chain). The antigen remains unidentified. This record comes from a study of identical twins. Study-wide points: The authors noted that invariant MAIT and iNKT cells could partly confound zero-insertion analyses. Whereas memory repertoires showed no such difference, abundant cord blood beta clonotypes carried fewer insertions.

The CDR3 has 13 amino acids. The V end was cut by 9 bases, the J end by 6 bases, with 16 bases between. Germline CDR1 reads MNHEY; CDR2 reads SMNVEV (reference sequence). A universal primer site was incorporated via template switching, and the cDNA contained unique molecular identifiers. From the 5' RACE reads, TCRdb called clonotypes with MiXCR, one entry per CDR3 protein. Here the sample spans 400,000 to 500,000 distinct CDR3 sequences, over 11% being singletons. This same sample was also taken into another study, of yellow fever vaccine responses in identical twins.

This TCR derives from a woman younger than 30 in good health. The sample comprised CD4+ T cells sorted from blood. The genes are TRBV27 and TRBJ2-3; no clear D. The CDR3 region is CASTQMGSDTQYF. In nucleotides, the CDR3 is TGTGCCAGTACTCAAATGGGATCCGATACGCAGTATTTT.